What follows are 17 T cell receptor beta chains derived from one specimen sequenced in a study of blood T cell repertoires in COVID-19. Sequenced by immunoSEQ multiplex PCR; TCRdb stores in-frame clones only, minus some. The data show about 130,000 clones, around 85% seen once. The sample comprised peripheral blood. These receptor sequences come from a human donor in a cohort sampled during active COVID-19.

The gene calls are TRBV7-2 and TRBJ1-4; D uncertain. Trimming removed 0 bases at V and 1 base at J, with 6 bases between. The CDR3 covers 15 residues. Germline V lookup: CDR1 SGHTA, CDR2 FQGNSA. The CDR3 spells CASSLAGGTNEKLFF. Written as DNA, the CDR3 is TGTGCCAGCAGCTTAGCGGGAGGAACTAATGAAAAACTGTTTTTT.

The genes are TRBV2 and TRBJ1-4, with 7 bases lining up with TRBD1. CDR3 length: 13 amino acids. Germline V gives CDR1 SNHLY, CDR2 FYNNEI. Losses at the gene ends were 6 bases for V and 8 bases for J; bases not matched to a gene: 6. The CDR3 bases are TGTGCCAGCAGAGGACAGGCTGTAGAAAAACTGTTTTTT. Residues: CASRGQAVEKLFF.

The V gene is TRBV30, the J gene TRBJ2-1; tentative D call: TRBD2 (5 bases). This CDR3 spans 13 amino acids. Per the germline V gene, CDR1 is GTSNPN and CDR2 is SVGIG (reference sequence). The germline V and J ends were trimmed by 0 bases and 8 bases, with 11 bases remaining between them. In DNA form, the CDR3 reads TGTGCCTGGAGTGTCTCCAGCGGATATGAGCAGTTCTTC. This codes for CAWSVSSGYEQFF.

The chain recombines TRBV30 with TRBJ1-2; D is undetermined. Trimming took 8 bases from V and 7 from J, leaving 17 bases between them. The CDR3 spans 12 residues. Per the germline V gene, CDR1 is GTSNPN and CDR2 is SVGIG (reference sequence). This chain's CDR3 is CARRREGVGYTF. The CDR3 DNA sequence: TGTGCCCGCAGACGCGAGGGAGTTGGCTACACCTTC. The entire variable domain, with the rest obtained from reference TRBV30 and TRBJ1-2, is as follows: SQTIHQWPATLVQPVGSPLSLECTVEGTSNPNLYWYRQAAGRGLQLLFYSVGIGQISSEVPQNLSASRPQDRQFILSSKKLLLSDSGFYLCARRREGVGYTFGSGTRLTVV.

This clone was detected many times. V usage is TRBV7-2 and J usage is TRBJ2-1; D unclear. Looked up from germline, CDR1 is SGHTA and CDR2 is FQGNSA. Trimming cost V 1 base and J 6 bases, with 19 bases left between them. The length of the CDR3 is 17 residues. CDR3 region: CASSLVLDGAAANEQFF. The CDR3 nucleotides read TGTGCCAGCAGCTTAGTTTTGGATGGAGCCGCGGCCAATGAGCAGTTCTTC.

J is TRBJ2-1 and V is TRBV25-1; possibly TRBD1 for D (6 bases). CDR3 length: 16 amino acids. Germline CDR1 is MGHDK and CDR2 is SYGVNS. Trimming shortened V by 4 bases and J by 6 bases, and 19 bases separated the two germline ends. CDR3 nucleotides: TGTGCCAGCAGTGCTTCCCTTGGGCAGGGGAGCAATGAGCAGTTCTTC. Residues: CASSASLGQGSNEQFF.

CDR3 in DNA: TGTGCCAGCAGCTTGGAGGCAGGTTCAAGCTCCTACAATGAGCAGTTCTTC. Protein: CASSLEAGSSSYNEQFF. The J gene is TRBJ2-1, the V gene TRBV5-6; D is undetermined. The CDR3 covers 17 residues. Germline assignment: CDR1 SGHDT and CDR2 YYEEEE. Trimming took off 0 bases at V and 0 bases at J, with 13 bases between the two ends.

The genes are TRBV7-2 and TRBJ1-2; TRBD1 is a possible D gene (6 bases). Germline V gene lookup returns CDR1 SGHTA and CDR2 FQGNSA. V lost 3 bases, J lost 8 bases, and 13 bases lay in between. This CDR3 comprises 13 residues. CDR3 region: CASSFDRSEGYTF. In DNA, the CDR3 is TGTGCCAGCAGCTTCGACAGGAGTGAAGGCTACACCTTC.

This clone was counted once. CDR3 protein: CASSFRGYEQYV. The DNA for the CDR3 is TGTGCCAGCAGTTTCCGGGGCTACGAGCAGTACGTC. The chain couples TRBV5-8 to TRBJ2-7; tentative D call: TRBD2 (5 bases). With 5 bases removed from V and 3 bases from J, the gap between germline ends came to 9 bases. The CDR3 is 12 residues long. Germline V lookup: CDR1 SGHTS, CDR2 YDEGEE.

This clone was observed many times. This chain joins TRBV7-9 and TRBJ2-2; TRBD1 aligns across 9 bases. V gave up 5 bases and J gave up 4 bases; unmatched junction bases: 2. CDR1 is SEHNR, CDR2 FQNEAQ, per germline (reference sequence). The CDR3 totals 14 residues. CDR3 in DNA: TGTGCCAGCAGCAAACAGGGGGCCACCGGGGAGCTGTTTTTT. Amino acid sequence: CASSKQGATGELFF.

This sequence joins TRBV28 and TRBJ2-5; possibly TRBD1 for D (6 bases). Trimming pared 7 bases from V and 7 bases from J, leaving 22 bases between. This CDR3 is 15 amino acids long. CDR1 is MDHEN, CDR2 SYDVKM, per germline. In nucleotides, the CDR3 is TGTGCCAGCACCACAGATTCGGGGACAATCGGGACCCAGTACTTC. It translates to CASTTDSGTIGTQYF.

Only one count was recorded for this clone. Other DNA sequences of this sample code for an identical CDR3. This chain uses TRBV2 with TRBJ2-2; perhaps TRBD1 as D (6 bases). The CDR3 is 13 amino acids. V lost 6 bases to trimming and J lost 1 base, with 6 bases between them. CDR1 is SNHLY and CDR2 is FYNNEI in the germline V gene. CDR3 region: CASSRGNTGELFF. The DNA of the CDR3 is TGTGCCAGCAGCAGGGGGAACACCGGGGAGCTGTTTTTT. The full variable domain, completed using reference TRBV2 and TRBJ2-2, is EPEVTQTPSHQVTQMGQEVILRCVPISNHLYFYWYRQILGQKVEFLVSFYNNEISEKSEIFDDQFSVERPDGSNFTLKIRSTKLEDSAMYFCASSRGNTGELFFGEGSRLTVL.

This clone was seen only once. The chain is built from TRBV30 and TRBJ1-5; the D is unclear. CDR3 size: 15 residues. The germline V gene has CDR1 GTSNPN and CDR2 SVGIG (reference sequence). V was cut by 2 bases and J by 4 bases, with 15 bases left in between. The CDR3 spells CAWSNNGWVNQPQHF. CDR3 bases: TGTGCCTGGAGTAACAACGGGTGGGTGAATCAGCCCCAGCATTTT.

The chain links TRBV18 to TRBJ1-2, with D perhaps TRBD1 (6 bases). The CDR3 totals 15 residues. Germline V lookup: CDR1 KGHSH, CDR2 LQKENI. V dropped 6 bases and J dropped 0 bases, with 14 bases sitting between them. Here the CDR3 reads CASSPETGANYGYTF. The DNA of the CDR3 is TGTGCCAGCTCGCCGGAGACAGGAGCTAACTATGGCTACACCTTC.

This clone was detected a few times. The chain joins TRBV5-1 to TRBJ1-2; maybe TRBD1 (6 bases). V was pared by 2 bases and J by 3 bases, with 14 bases between. The germline gives CDR1 SGHRS, CDR2 YFSETQ. CDR3 length: 15 amino acids. The CDR3 region is CASSLPGTPHYGYTF. The CDR3 bases are TGCGCCAGCAGCTTACCCGGGACACCACACTATGGCTACACCTTC. The variable domain in full, completed from reference TRBV5-1 and TRBJ1-2, reads KAGVTQTPRYLIKTRGQQVTLSCSPISGHRSVSWYQQTPGQGLQFLFEYFSETQRNKGNFPGRFSGRQFSNSRSEMNVSTLELGDSALYLCASSLPGTPHYGYTFGSGTRLTVV.

The J gene is TRBJ1-2, the V gene TRBV6-6; possibly TRBD1 for D (6 bases). CDR1 and CDR2 (germline): MNHNY, SVGAGI (reference sequence). The CDR3 spans 15 residues. The V gene lost 7 bases and the J gene lost 2 bases, with 17 bases spanning the gap. CDR3 loop: CASKSGALPNYGYTF. As DNA, the CDR3 is TGTGCCAGCAAATCAGGGGCTTTACCGAACTATGGCTACACCTTC.

CDR3 nucleotides: TGTGCCAGCAGCCCGGGGACAGGCGGCACTGAAGCTTTCTTT. Translated: CASSPGTGGTEAFF. The chain carries TRBV11-3 and TRBJ1-1, with 8 bases lining up with TRBD1. Germline loops: CDR1 SGHNT, CDR2 YENEEA. J lost 4 bases, V lost 5 bases, and 6 bases had no gene match. The CDR3 sequence is 14 residues long.